Here is one TCR beta chain with its context. Antigen specificity is unknown. The repertoire was sequenced with immunoSEQ multiplex PCR; TCRdb's copy has only in-frame clones and lacks some. The sample shows about 46,000 clones, about 89% of them seen only once. Between the trimmed V and J ends, which lost 1 base and 3 bases, there was a span of 10 bases. CDR1 is SGHVS and CDR2 is FNYEAQ in the germline V gene. CDR3 length equals 15 residues. This sample is drawn from a study of OX40 agonist ivuxolimab in advanced cancers. Study-wide results and caveats: Normalized T-cell clonal expansion was also low in a subset of nonresponders. The CD4+ and CD8+ T cells in the blood had expanded clonally by week 6 at 0.1 to 3.0 mg/kg.

This material consisted of CD4+ or CD8+ T cells sorted from blood, taken in a trial of the OX40 agonist ivuxolimab. J is TRBJ1-3 and V is TRBV7-6; no definite D call. The sequence was obtained from an adult with an advanced solid tumor such as melanoma, head and neck, liver or kidney cancer. The CDR3 nucleotides are TGTGCCAGCAGCTTAGATCGAGGTATTGGAAACACCATATATTTT. As protein: CASSLDRGIGNTIYF.